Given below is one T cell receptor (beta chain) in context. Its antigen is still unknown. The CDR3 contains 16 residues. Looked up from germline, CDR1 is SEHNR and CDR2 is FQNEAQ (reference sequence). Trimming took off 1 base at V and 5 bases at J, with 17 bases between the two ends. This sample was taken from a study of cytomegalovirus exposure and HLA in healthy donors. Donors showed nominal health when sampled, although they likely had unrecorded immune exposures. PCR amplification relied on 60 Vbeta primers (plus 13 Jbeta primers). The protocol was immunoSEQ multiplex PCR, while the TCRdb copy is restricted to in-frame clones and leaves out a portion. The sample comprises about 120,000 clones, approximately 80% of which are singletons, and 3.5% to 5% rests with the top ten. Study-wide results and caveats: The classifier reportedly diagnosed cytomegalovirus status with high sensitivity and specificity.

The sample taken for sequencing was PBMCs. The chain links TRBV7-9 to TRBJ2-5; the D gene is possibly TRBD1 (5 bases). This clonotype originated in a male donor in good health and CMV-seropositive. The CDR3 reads CASSLEGSWAGETQYF. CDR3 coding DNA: TGTGCCAGCAGCTTAGAAGGTTCCTGGGCAGGGGAGACCCAGTACTTC.